A single sample gave rise to the 29 T cell receptor beta chains below, sequenced in a study of control samples from healthy donors and cancer patients (TCRdb year 2020). To prepare the library, the immunoSEQ multiplex PCR assay was applied. Drawn from immuneACCESS, this table holds only the in-frame rearrangements with V and J called that TCRdb kept. Clones are partly lost; checked studies trace under half to an unresolved V gene and leave the rest unexplained. The sample data list about 180,000 clones, and around 89% of these were observed just once. The ten most abundant clones make up 1.4% of the sample. Sequenced input: blood. These receptors were obtained from a woman aged 50 to 60 in good health.

With respect to this clone: Other nucleotide sequences from this sample produce the same CDR3. The V and J genes are TRBV14 and TRBJ1-2, with no clear D. Trimming stripped 2 bases from V and 6 bases from J, with 16 bases between. CDR1 SGHDN and CDR2 FVKESK come from the germline V gene. This CDR3 comprises 15 residues. This CDR3 reads CASSQTRSGLHGYTF. The CDR3 region has the DNA TGTGCCAGCAGCCAAACGAGGTCCGGGCTTCATGGCTACACCTTC.

The chain has TRBV2 and TRBJ2-3; TRBD2 agrees at 12 bases. The trim removed 8 bases at V and 0 bases at J, leaving 6 bases unmatched. The CDR3 contains 16 residues. Germline V gene sequence: CDR1 SNHLY, CDR2 FYNNEI. The chain's CDR3 is CASRRGLAGSTDTQYF. CDR3 DNA sequence: TGTGCCAGCCGGAGGGGACTAGCGGGTAGCACAGATACGCAGTATTTT.

The chain carries TRBV19 and TRBJ2-1; 7 nucleotides match TRBD2. The CDR3 extends over 16 amino acids. J was trimmed by 7 bases and V by 1 base; bases with no gene match: 10. The germline V gene has CDR1 LNHDA and CDR2 SQIVND (reference sequence). DNA for the CDR3: TGTGCCAGTAGTATAGGCCGGCGGGGAGGGATAAATGAGCAGTTCTTC. Residues: CASSIGRRGGINEQFF.

This clone was seen once. The chain employs TRBV27 and TRBJ2-7, with 9 positions matching TRBD2. With 0 bases clipped from V and 4 bases from J, the junction kept 4 bases outside the gene matches. Germline V gene data show CDR1 as MNHEY and CDR2 as SMNVEV (reference sequence). The CDR3 has 15 amino acids. CDR3 residues: CASSLSAGGPYEQYF. DNA of the CDR3: TGTGCCAGCAGTTTATCGGCGGGAGGGCCTTACGAGCAGTACTTC.

This chain links TRBV6-2 or TRBV6-3 with TRBJ1-2, with unresolved D. Trimming removed 4 bases at V and 8 bases at J, with 14 bases between. The CDR3 is 13 amino acids. Germline CDR1 and CDR2: MNHEY and SVGEGT. The chain's CDR3 is CASSSNRREGYTF. As DNA, the CDR3 is TGTGCCAGCAGTTCAAACCGACGCGAGGGCTACACCTTC.

This clone has a single count. The genes are TRBV9 and TRBJ1-6, with 8 positions matching TRBD1. This CDR3 is built from 15 residues. Looked up from germline, CDR1 is SGDLS and CDR2 is YYNGEE. The V gene end was trimmed by 2 bases and the J gene end by 9 bases; junction bases not matched to a gene: 7. CDR3 residues: CASSVDVDRGSPLHF. The CDR3 DNA reads as TGTGCCAGCAGCGTCGATGTAGACAGGGGTTCACCCCTCCACTTT.

The chain employs TRBV7-3 and TRBJ2-2; 7 bases map to TRBD1. Germline V lookup: CDR1 SGHTA, CDR2 FQGTGA. Trimming at V came to 3 bases and at J to 2 bases, leaving 9 bases not matched to a gene. This CDR3 region has 17 residues. The CDR3 coding sequence is TGTGCCAGCAGCTTTAGACAGGGACCTACAAACACCGGGGAGCTGTTTTTT. Translating it yields CASSFRQGPTNTGELFF.

This clone has just one count. V gene TRBV5-1 combines with J gene TRBJ2-2; 14 bases match TRBD2. J was trimmed by 3 bases and V by 4 bases; bases with no gene match: 11. This CDR3 contains 19 residues. Germline lookup yields CDR1 SGHRS and CDR2 YFSETQ. The CDR3 region is CASSRTVTSGGAYTGELFF. The DNA for the CDR3 is TGCGCCAGCAGCAGAACAGTGACTAGCGGGGGGGCTTACACCGGGGAGCTGTTTTTT.

The rearrangement links TRBV9 to TRBJ2-1; 9 bases map to TRBD2. V shed 3 bases and J 7 bases; nucleotides not matched to a gene: 8. Germline CDR1 and CDR2: SGDLS and YYNGEE. This CDR3 is 15 amino acids long. The CDR3 region is CASSALSGSGNEQFF. DNA of the CDR3: TGTGCCAGCAGCGCCCTTAGCGGGAGCGGTAATGAGCAGTTCTTC.

The CDR3 is CASSLDASPLHF. The CDR3 region has the DNA TGTGCCAGCAGCTTAGATGCCTCACCCCTCCACTTT. The chain combines TRBV7-9 with TRBJ1-6; D gene ambiguous. The CDR3 extends over 12 amino acids. Germline-derived CDR1 and CDR2 are SEHNR and FQNEAQ (reference sequence). V lost 1 base and J 10 bases, leaving 5 bases between the germline ends.

V and J are TRBV9 and TRBJ2-2; the D gene could be TRBD1 or TRBD2 (5 bases each). The V end lost 2 bases, the J end lost 9 bases, and 14 bases lay between the germline ends. The length of the CDR3 is 14 residues. Germline lookup yields CDR1 SGDLS and CDR2 YYNGEE. For the CDR3, the DNA is TGTGCCAGCAGCGTCGGGACGGTGGGACGGGAGCTGTTTTTT. Protein sequence: CASSVGTVGRELFF.

The CDR3: CASSPTQNTEAFF. The CDR3, as DNA: TGTGCCAGCAGTCCCACACAAAACACTGAAGCTTTCTTT. The V gene is TRBV6-2 or TRBV6-3, the J gene TRBJ1-1; D gene unclear. The V end lost 5 bases, the J end lost 2 bases, and 9 bases lay between the germline ends. The CDR3 length is 13 residues. The V gene's germline CDR1 is MNHEY and CDR2 SVGEGT.

The chain has TRBV7-2 and TRBJ1-2, with D possibly TRBD1 on 5 matching bases. The ends were cut back, 11 bases at V and 1 base at J, with 11 bases in the middle. The V gene's germline CDR1 is SGHTA and CDR2 FQGNSA. This CDR3 spans 12 amino acids. The DNA for the CDR3 is TGTGCCTCTCGGGGGGTTAACTATGGCTACACCTTC. It translates to CASRGVNYGYTF. The whole variable domain, filled in from reference TRBV7-2 and TRBJ1-2, reads GAGVSQSPSNKVTEKGKDVELRCDPISGHTALYWYRQSLGQGLEFLIYFQGNSAPDKSGLPSDRFSAERTGGSVSTLTIQRTQQEDSAVYLCASRGVNYGYTFGSGTRLTVV.

The chain combines TRBV6-5 with TRBJ1-2; 7 bases align to TRBD1. V lost 7 bases, J lost 4 bases, and 12 bases stayed unmatched. CDR1 MNHEY and CDR2 SVGAGI come from the germline V gene. This CDR3 comprises 15 residues. The CDR3 spells CASTFSGGGLYGYTF. The CDR3 DNA follows: TGTGCCAGCACTTTCTCGGGAGGGGGCCTCTATGGCTACACCTTC.

V is TRBV7-2 and J is TRBJ1-1; 9 bases line up with TRBD1. This CDR3 comprises 15 residues. Germline CDR1 reads SGHTA; CDR2 reads FQGNSA. V was clipped by 1 base and J by 9 bases; unmatched bases: 9. CDR3 residues: CASSLGGQGVSKAFF. The CDR3 coding sequence is TGTGCCAGCAGCTTAGGGGGACAGGGAGTTAGCAAAGCTTTCTTT.

V usage is TRBV5-8 and J usage is TRBJ2-7; tentative D call: TRBD1 (6 bases). In germline, CDR1 is SGHTS, CDR2 YDEGEE. The CDR3 totals 15 residues. The V end lost 3 bases, the J end lost 7 bases, and 20 bases lay between the germline ends. CDR3: CASSSQDRPYAEQYF. CDR3 coding DNA: TGTGCCAGCAGCTCGCAAGACAGGCCCTATGCGGAGCAGTACTTC.

About this clone: One junction end does not reproduce the germline sequence, and a read error may be involved. V is TRBV7-9 and J is TRBJ2-3; possibly TRBD2 for D (6 bases). Germline V gene data show CDR1 as SEHNR and CDR2 as FQNEAQ (reference sequence). CDR3 size: 16 residues. The chain's CDR3 is CASTLMVGGLTDTQYF. The CDR3 bases are TGTGCCAGCACCTTAATGGTGGGAGGCCTCACAGATACGCAGTATTTT.

Only one count was recorded for this clone. The J gene is TRBJ1-1, the V gene TRBV7-9; D uncertain. The CDR3 sequence is 15 residues long. The germline gives CDR1 SEHNR, CDR2 FQNEAQ (reference sequence). The V gene lost 4 bases and the J gene lost 2 bases, with 14 bases spanning the gap. CDR3 in DNA: TGTGCCAGCAGCTCCTGGGAAAAGGGAAACACTGAAGCTTTCTTT. It codes for CASSSWEKGNTEAFF.

This clone was seen once. The gene calls are TRBV2 and TRBJ2-5, with 7 bases that match TRBD1. The CDR3 has 15 residues. V trimming: 0 bases; J trimming: 4 bases; junction bases outside the gene matches: 5. Per the germline V gene, CDR1 is SNHLY and CDR2 is FYNNEI. CDR3 sequence reads: CASSEATGLAETQYF. The DNA of the CDR3 is TGTGCCAGCAGTGAAGCGACAGGGTTAGCAGAGACCCAGTACTTC.

This clone has just a few counts. This chain joins TRBV7-8 and TRBJ1-1; no reliable D call. The CDR3 runs 12 residues. Trimming stripped 4 bases from V and 3 bases from J, with 6 bases between. The V gene's germline CDR1 is SGHVS and CDR2 FQNEAQ. The CDR3 coding sequence is TGTGCCAGCAGCTACTCCTACACTGAAGCTTTCTTT. This translates into CASSYSYTEAFF.

This clone was picked up one time. The genes are TRBV30 and TRBJ2-4, with 7 positions matching TRBD1. Germline CDR1 GTSNPN, CDR2 SVGIG (reference sequence). With V trimmed by 3 bases and J by 4 bases, 9 bases remained unmatched. The CDR3 contains 15 residues. The CDR3 loop reads CAWRSRQGQKNIQYF. The CDR3 coding sequence is TGTGCCTGGAGATCAAGACAGGGACAAAAAAACATTCAGTACTTC.

The V and J genes are TRBV7-9 and TRBJ1-1; D is perhaps TRBD1 (5 bases). CDR3 size: 13 residues. With 4 bases removed from V and 1 base from J, the gap between germline ends came to 7 bases. Germline-derived CDR1 and CDR2 are SEHNR and FQNEAQ (reference sequence). As DNA, the CDR3 is TGTGCCAGCAGCTCCCAGGGGAACACTGAAGCTTTCTTT. Translation: CASSSQGNTEAFF.

V usage is TRBV7-9 and J usage is TRBJ1-3, with no clear D. The CDR3 has 14 residues. The V end was cut by 5 bases, the J end by 2 bases, with 10 bases between. Germline V CDR1 and CDR2: SEHNR, FQNEAQ (reference sequence). The DNA for the CDR3 is TGTGCCAGCAGCCCCGACATTGCTGGAAACACCATATATTTT. It translates to CASSPDIAGNTIYF.

The J gene is TRBJ2-3, the V gene TRBV11-2; D remains unclear. CDR3 length: 16 amino acids. Trimming stripped 3 bases from V and 2 bases from J, with 15 bases between. Looked up from germline, CDR1 is SGHAT and CDR2 is FQNNGV. CDR3 DNA sequence: TGTGCCAGCAGCTTCGGACGGAGAAAACCCACAGATACGCAGTATTTT. Translating it yields CASSFGRRKPTDTQYF.

The chain uses TRBV30 and TRBJ1-1; D is undetermined. V was trimmed by 1 base and J by 6 bases, leaving 18 bases between them. Germline CDR1 GTSNPN, CDR2 SVGIG (reference sequence). There are 15 residues in the CDR3. The CDR3 protein is CAWSANGARLAEAFF. Here the CDR3 DNA reads TGTGCCTGGAGTGCCAACGGAGCCCGATTAGCTGAAGCTTTCTTT.

The chain employs TRBV7-9 and TRBJ1-5; the match to TRBD1 covers 9 bases. Germline lookup yields CDR1 SEHNR and CDR2 FQNEAQ (reference sequence). This CDR3 region has 16 residues. Germline trimming cut 5 bases from V and 2 bases from J; bases unmatched to any gene: 7. In DNA form, the CDR3 reads TGTGCCAGCAGCATGACAGGGGGAGGGGGCAATCAGCCCCAGCATTTT. Translating it yields CASSMTGGGGNQPQHF. Based on the CDR3 plus reference TRBV7-9 and TRBJ1-5, the full variable domain is DTGVSQNPRHKITKRGQNVTFRCDPISEHNRLYWYRQTLGQGPEFLTYFQNEAQLEKSRLLSDRFSAERPKGSFSTLEIQRTEQGDSAMYLCASSMTGGGGNQPQHFGDGTRLSIL.

The J gene is TRBJ2-1, the V gene TRBV7-3, with a weak D call TRBD2 (5 bases). Trimming pared 5 bases from V and 0 bases from J, leaving 17 bases between. CDR3 length equals 17 residues. CDR1 is SGHTA, CDR2 FQGTGA, per germline. The CDR3 protein is CASSGSLGGSSYNEQFF. As DNA, the CDR3 is TGTGCCAGCAGCGGGTCGCTTGGAGGAAGCTCCTACAATGAGCAGTTCTTC.

The chain combines TRBV5-1 with TRBJ1-6; 10 bases match TRBD1. The trim removed 3 bases at V and 10 bases at J, leaving 7 bases unmatched. Germline V CDR1 and CDR2: SGHRS, YFSETQ. The CDR3 spans 15 residues. The CDR3 sequence: CASSSQGQGTSPLHF. The CDR3 coding sequence is TGCGCCAGCAGCTCGCAGGGACAGGGGACCTCACCCCTCCACTTT.

This chain connects TRBV19 to TRBJ2-3, with 11 bases fitting TRBD2. Germline CDR1 reads LNHDA; CDR2 reads SQIVND (reference sequence). The J segment lost 6 bases and the V segment lost 3 bases, leaving 8 bases of the junction unmatched. The CDR3 totals 16 residues. The CDR3, as DNA: TGTGCCAGTAGTATGACCCCTAGCGGGGGGAAGGATACGCAGTATTTT. Its translation is CASSMTPSGGKDTQYF.